The 28 T cell receptor beta chains in this list originate from one sample, sequenced in a study of blood T cell repertoires in COVID-19. Sequenced by immunoSEQ multiplex PCR; TCRdb stores in-frame clones only, minus some. The profile shows fewer than 150,000 clones, roughly 80% of them singletons. The sample was peripheral blood. The source is a woman older than 75 in a cohort sampled during active or convalescent COVID-19.

This clone was counted between two and nine times. The chain uses TRBV30 and TRBJ2-5; tentative D call: TRBD1 (6 bases). The germline gives CDR1 GTSNPN, CDR2 SVGIG (reference sequence). This CDR3 is built from 13 residues. Trimming took 3 bases from V and 4 from J, leaving 12 bases between them. The CDR3 region is CAWSPSRGETQYF. The CDR3 DNA follows: TGTGCCTGGAGCCCGTCCAGGGGAGAGACCCAGTACTTC.

The rearrangement uses TRBV6-2 or TRBV6-3 and TRBJ2-7, with D possibly TRBD1 on 6 matching bases. In germline, CDR1 is MNHEY, CDR2 SVGEGT. This CDR3 region has 16 residues. V lost 2 bases and J 3 bases, leaving 17 bases between the germline ends. The CDR3 DNA follows: TGTGCCAGCAGTTACCTGGGGGCCACCTCGGGCTACGAGCAGTACTTC. The encoded protein is CASSYLGATSGYEQYF.

The chain joins TRBV19 to TRBJ2-3; 8 bases agree with TRBD2. Trimming at V came to 7 bases and at J to 1 base, leaving 13 bases not matched to a gene. This CDR3 is 17 amino acids long. Germline CDR1 reads LNHDA; CDR2 reads SQIVND (reference sequence). The CDR3 DNA follows: TGTGCCAGTAAAATCTTAAACGGGGGGGCTGGCACAGATACGCAGTATTTT. Translation: CASKILNGGAGTDTQYF.

The V gene is TRBV5-1, the J gene TRBJ2-5; the D is unclear. Trimming cost V 1 base and J 4 bases, with 8 bases left between them. The CDR3 extends over 13 amino acids. CDR1 and CDR2 from the germline V gene are SGHRS and YFSETQ. The CDR3 region is CASSLSAAETQYF. CDR3 DNA: TGCGCCAGCAGCTTGAGTGCGGCAGAGACCCAGTACTTC.

The rearrangement links TRBV4-2 to TRBJ2-5; D is possibly TRBD1 (5 bases). V lost 3 bases, J lost 2 bases, and 10 bases lay in between. The CDR3 loop spans 14 amino acids. CDR1 and CDR2 (germline): LGHNA, YNFKEQ. This CDR3 reads CASSHPTEQETQYF. The CDR3, as DNA: TGTGCCAGCAGCCATCCGACAGAACAAGAGACCCAGTACTTC.

This chain links TRBV7-9 with TRBJ2-3; D is unclear. V was clipped by 5 bases and J by 5 bases, with 14 bases between them. CDR3 length: 14 amino acids. Germline CDR1 reads SEHNR; CDR2 reads FQNEAQ (reference sequence). The CDR3 here is CASSTYSLGDTQYF. In DNA, the CDR3 is TGTGCCAGCAGCACATACAGCCTCGGAGATACGCAGTATTTT.

This sequence joins TRBV4-1 and TRBJ2-7, with TRBD1 identical over 8 bases. V trimming: 1 base; J trimming: 3 bases; junction bases outside the gene matches: 2. CDR1 and CDR2 from the germline V gene are MGHRA and YSYEKL. The CDR3 totals 14 residues. The CDR3 is CASSQVGQGYEQYF. In DNA, the CDR3 is TGCGCCAGCAGCCAAGTTGGACAGGGCTACGAGCAGTACTTC.

The chain joins TRBV18 to TRBJ1-5; D might be TRBD1 (5 bases). The CDR3 covers 15 residues. Trimming took 2 bases from V and 4 from J, leaving 12 bases between them. Germline lookup yields CDR1 KGHSH and CDR2 LQKENI. CDR3 region: CASSPGSGVNQPQHF. CDR3 nucleotides: TGTGCCAGCTCACCAGGGTCGGGGGTAAATCAGCCCCAGCATTTT.

The chain employs TRBV11-2 and TRBJ2-2, with TRBD2 as a possible D gene (5 bases). V gave up 9 bases and J gave up 0 bases, with 11 bases separating them. The CDR3 extends over 14 amino acids. CDR1 and CDR2 (germline): SGHAT, FQNNGV. The CDR3, as DNA: TGTGCCAGTTCCGGGGTGTCGAACACCGGGGAGCTGTTTTTT. It specifies CASSGVSNTGELFF. Together with reference TRBV11-2 and TRBJ2-2, the CDR3 gives the full variable domain: EAGVAQSPRYKIIEKRQSVAFWCNPISGHATLYWYQQILGQGPKLLIQFQNNGVVDDSQLPKDRFSAERLKGVDSTLKIQPAKLEDSAVYLCASSGVSNTGELFFGEGSRLTVL.

This clone was recorded a few times. The rearrangement uses TRBV7-7 and TRBJ2-1; tentative D call: TRBD2 (6 bases). The ends were cut back, 5 bases at V and 3 bases at J, with 14 bases in the middle. This CDR3 has 15 amino acids. The germline gives CDR1 SSHAT, CDR2 FNYEAQ (reference sequence). The CDR3 nucleotides read TGTGCCAGCAGCCCTCTTTGGGGGGACTACAATGAGCAGTTCTTC. Protein: CASSPLWGDYNEQFF.

The V and J genes are TRBV5-1 and TRBJ2-6, with D maybe TRBD2 (6 bases). CDR3 length equals 17 residues. Germline lookup yields CDR1 SGHRS and CDR2 YFSETQ. The ends were cut back, 2 bases at V and 1 base at J, with 13 bases in the middle. CDR3 nucleotides: TGCGCCAGCAGCTTAAATCCCGGGAGATCTGGGGCCAACGTCCTGACTTTC. Translating it yields CASSLNPGRSGANVLTF.

The rearrangement uses TRBV15 and TRBJ1-3; no reliable D call. Between the trimmed V and J ends, which lost 4 bases and 2 bases, there was a span of 15 bases. Per germline, CDR1 LNHNV and CDR2 YYDKDF (reference sequence). The CDR3 has 16 residues. The CDR3 spells CATSTPRKDTGNTIYF. The CDR3 region has the DNA TGTGCCACCAGCACCCCGAGGAAGGATACTGGAAACACCATATATTTT.

The chain is built from TRBV7-3 and TRBJ2-7; tentatively, D is TRBD2 (5 bases). V lost 5 bases and J lost 6, with 14 bases in between. The CDR3 sequence is 13 residues long. Germline CDR1 is SGHTA and CDR2 is FQGTGA. The CDR3 nucleotides read TGTGCCAGCAGCCCCGGCAACCGGGGCGAGCAGTACTTC. This sequence encodes CASSPGNRGEQYF.

The chain uses TRBV27 and TRBJ1-2, with D perhaps TRBD1 (5 bases). The germline V and J ends were trimmed by 3 bases and 4 bases, with 12 bases remaining between them. CDR1 MNHEY and CDR2 SMNVEV come from the germline V gene (reference sequence). The CDR3 spans 14 residues. The CDR3 is CASSLGGHGYGYTF. Here the CDR3 DNA reads TGTGCCAGCAGTTTGGGGGGTCATGGCTATGGCTACACCTTC.

The chain has TRBV4-1 and TRBJ2-3, with TRBD2 matching over 7 bases. The germline V gene encodes CDR1 MGHRA and CDR2 YSYEKL. CDR3 length: 16 amino acids. After removal of 0 bases from V and 5 bases from J, the junction contained 8 bases not matched to a gene. The DNA of the CDR3 is TGCGCCAGCAGCCAAGATTGGGGGGGGGTGAGAGATACGCAGTATTTT. Encoded protein: CASSQDWGGVRDTQYF.

This chain joins TRBV7-9 and TRBJ1-1; D is possibly TRBD1 (6 bases). Germline V lookup: CDR1 SEHNR, CDR2 FQNEAQ (reference sequence). V gave up 2 bases and J gave up 9 bases, with 10 bases separating them. The CDR3 has 12 amino acids. The CDR3 bases are TGTGCCAGCAGCTTAACAGGGTATCAAGCTTTCTTT. Translated, it gives CASSLTGYQAFF.

A note on this clone: Other DNA variants within this sample encode the same CDR3. The chain uses TRBV2 and TRBJ1-1; TRBD1 agrees at 7 bases. The CDR3 totals 14 residues. With V trimmed by 3 bases and J by 4 bases, 5 bases remained unmatched. CDR1 and CDR2 from the germline V gene are SNHLY and FYNNEI. The CDR3 sequence is CASSERGLGTEAFF. CDR3 nucleotides: TGTGCCAGCAGTGAGAGGGGGCTGGGCACTGAAGCTTTCTTT.

The rearrangement uses TRBV4-2 and TRBJ2-3, with 9 bases fitting TRBD2. This CDR3 comprises 16 residues. Germline CDR1 reads LGHNA; CDR2 reads YNFKEQ. V was clipped by 5 bases and J by 4 bases; unmatched bases: 10. The CDR3 reads CASSFPAGGASDTQYF. The CDR3 coding sequence is TGTGCCAGCAGCTTCCCAGCGGGGGGCGCTTCAGATACGCAGTATTTT.

This clone was recorded once. A junction end diverges from the germline sequence, so it may reflect a read error. The chain is built from TRBV7-9 and TRBJ1-1; TRBD1 is a possible D gene (6 bases). From germline, CDR1 is SEHNR and CDR2 FQNEAQ (reference sequence). This CDR3 contains 13 residues. CDR3 protein: CASSFQGNAEAFF. CDR3 in DNA: TGTGCCAGCAGCTTCCAGGGGAACGCTGAAGCTTTCTTT.

The chain employs TRBV7-6 and TRBJ1-4, with D possibly being TRBD1 (6 bases). This CDR3 has 14 residues. The germline V gene has CDR1 SGHVS and CDR2 FNYEAQ. Trimming cost V 1 base and J 10 bases, with 13 bases left between them. The DNA of the CDR3 is TGTGCCAGCAGCTTAGGGGACAAATCCCGAAAACTGTTTTTT. This sequence encodes CASSLGDKSRKLFF.

CDR3 loop: CASSSGGGGGYNEQFF. DNA of the CDR3: TGTGCCAGCAGCTCTGGCGGCGGGGGAGGCTACAATGAGCAGTTCTTC. This chain joins TRBV5-4 and TRBJ2-1; 7 nucleotides align to TRBD2. The CDR3 runs to 16 residues. The ends lost 3 bases at V and 3 bases at J; junction bases unmatched: 9. CDR1 and CDR2 (germline): SGHNT, YYREEE (reference sequence). Looking up the rest from reference TRBV5-4 and TRBJ2-1 gives the full variable domain: ETGVTQSPTHLIKTRGQQVTLRCSSQSGHNTVSWYQQALGQGPQFIFQYYREEENGRGNFPPRFSGLQFPNYSSELNVNALELDDSALYLCASSSGGGGGYNEQFFGPGTRLTVL.

With respect to this clone: One junction end disagrees with the germline gene, perhaps due to a read error. The rearrangement uses TRBV7-2 and TRBJ2-3; the D gene is possibly TRBD2 (5 bases). The CDR3 has 9 amino acids. Per the germline V gene, CDR1 is SGHTA and CDR2 is FQGNSA. CDR3 sequence reads: CASRAGISF. In DNA, the CDR3 is TGTGCCAGCAGGGCCGGGATCTCTTTT.

V gene TRBV19 combines with J gene TRBJ1-1, with D possibly TRBD1 on 5 matching bases. V lost 4 bases, J lost 0 bases, and 12 bases lay in between. CDR1 and CDR2 (germline): LNHDA, SQIVND (reference sequence). The CDR3 sequence is 15 residues long. CDR3 nucleotide sequence: TGTGCCAGTAGTACCCCAGGGATTTTGAACACTGAAGCTTTCTTT. This sequence encodes CASSTPGILNTEAFF.

J is TRBJ1-2 and V is TRBV30; D gene ambiguous. V gave up 4 bases and J gave up 8 bases, with 14 bases separating them. Germline V CDR1 and CDR2: GTSNPN, SVGIG (reference sequence). The CDR3 spans 12 residues. Written as DNA, the CDR3 is TGTGCCTGGACTTCGGGGATTCCGGGCTACACCTTC. Protein: CAWTSGIPGYTF.

The J gene is TRBJ2-7, the V gene TRBV19, with TRBD2 as a possible D gene (5 bases). CDR3 size: 15 residues. Germline-derived CDR1 and CDR2 are LNHDA and SQIVND (reference sequence). Trimming took off 4 bases at V and 2 bases at J, with 15 bases between the two ends. The CDR3 region is CASSTIHLAPYEQYF. CDR3 coding DNA: TGTGCCAGTAGTACCATACACCTAGCTCCCTACGAGCAGTACTTC.

V usage is TRBV9 and J usage is TRBJ1-6; D is perhaps TRBD1 (5 bases). This CDR3 is built from 16 residues. Looked up from germline, CDR1 is SGDLS and CDR2 is YYNGEE. Trimming stripped 0 bases from V and 0 bases from J, with 7 bases between. CDR3: CASSVVGGSYNSPLHF. CDR3 nucleotides: TGTGCCAGCAGCGTAGTGGGGGGCTCCTATAATTCACCCCTCCACTTT.

The chain carries TRBV27 and TRBJ1-2, with TRBD1 matching over 11 bases. V was pared by 5 bases and J by 4 bases, with 3 bases of the junction left unmatched. This CDR3 has 14 residues. Germline loops: CDR1 MNHEY, CDR2 SMNVEV (reference sequence). CDR3 sequence (DNA): TGTGCCAGCAGTCCCGGACAGGGGGCCTATGGCTACACCTTC. This sequence encodes CASSPGQGAYGYTF.

J is TRBJ2-3 and V is TRBV27; 9 bases agree with TRBD2. Per germline, CDR1 MNHEY and CDR2 SMNVEV (reference sequence). V lost 7 bases and J lost 4; bases outside the gene matches: 6. The CDR3 length is 14 residues. The CDR3 nucleotides are TGTGCCAGCACCCAGAGCGGGGGGCCAGATACGCAGTATTTT. Its translation is CASTQSGGPDTQYF.